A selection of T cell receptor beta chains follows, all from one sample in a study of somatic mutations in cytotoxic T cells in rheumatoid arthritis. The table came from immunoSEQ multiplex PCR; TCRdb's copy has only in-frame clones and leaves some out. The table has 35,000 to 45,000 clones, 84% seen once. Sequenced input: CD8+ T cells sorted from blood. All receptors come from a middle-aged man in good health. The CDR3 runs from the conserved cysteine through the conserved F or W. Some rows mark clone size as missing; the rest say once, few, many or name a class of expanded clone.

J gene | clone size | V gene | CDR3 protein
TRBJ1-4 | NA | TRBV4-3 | CASSPQVATNEKLFF
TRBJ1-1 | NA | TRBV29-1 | CSVGLGTVGVNTEAFF
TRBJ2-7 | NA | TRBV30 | CAWSGVGRESYEQYF
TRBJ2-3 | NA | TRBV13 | CASSSRLTDTQYF
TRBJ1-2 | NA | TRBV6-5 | CASSSDGGILYGYTF
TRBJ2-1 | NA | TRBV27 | CASSPGTNYNEQFF
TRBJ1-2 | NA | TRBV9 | CASSSSGGHNYGYTF
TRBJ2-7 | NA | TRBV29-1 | CSVEDQGEGRYEQYF
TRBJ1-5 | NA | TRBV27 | CASSLKDSNQPQHF
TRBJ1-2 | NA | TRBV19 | CASSPTGGSNYGYTF
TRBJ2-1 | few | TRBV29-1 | CSVGTSGDYNEQFF
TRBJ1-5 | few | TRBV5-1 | CASSPLALTSNQPQHF
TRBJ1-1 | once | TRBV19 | CASSILLGTTIMNTEAFF
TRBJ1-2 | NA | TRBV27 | CASSFRRTGPGYGYTF
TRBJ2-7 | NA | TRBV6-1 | CASSEAYSSPYEQYF
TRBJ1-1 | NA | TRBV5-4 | CASSLGTNTEAFF
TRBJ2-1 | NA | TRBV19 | CASTADSWEQFF